Listed below are T cell receptor beta chains from one sample, sequenced in a study of molecular identifiers for immune sequencing clone quantification. TCRdb reanalysed the PCR reads using MiXCR and keeps one entry per CDR3 protein. The sample holds approximately 9,800 distinct CDR3 sequences, 15% to 20% seen once. The sample was naive CD8+ T cells from blood, with Jurkat cell RNA spiked in. These TCRs come from a human donor in good health. Some libraries in this study had Jurkat cell RNA spiked in. The CDR3 runs from the conserved cysteine through the conserved F or W. A D gene is named only where the DNA matches it firmly. Size tells how often a clone was seen (once, few, many) or the class of an expanded clone, and some rows leave it out.

>NA|TRBV4-1|NA|TRBJ2-3
CASSQGGRSTDTQYF
TGCGCCAGCAGCCAAGGGGGGAGGAGCACAGATACGCAGTATTTT
>medium-sized|TRBV7-6|NA|TRBJ1-3
CASSSLTDSGNTIYF
TGTGCCAGCAGCTCATTGACAGACTCTGGAAACACCATATATTTT
>medium-sized|TRBV11-2|TRBD2|TRBJ2-6
CASSLVRTSGRAPGANVLTF
TGTGCCAGCAGCTTAGTTAGGACTAGCGGGAGGGCCCCTGGGGCCAACGTCCTGACTTTC
>medium-sized|TRBV3-1|NA|TRBJ2-1
CASSQAGFYNEQFF
TGTGCCAGCAGCCAAGCGGGTTTCTACAATGAGCAGTTCTTC
>NA|TRBV6-2/TRBV6-3|NA|TRBJ1-2
CASSSPISHGSSYYGYTF
TGTGCCAGCAGTTCCCCCATATCACATGGCTCCAGCTACTATGGCTACACCTTC
>medium-sized|TRBV15|TRBD1|TRBJ2-2
CATSRRDRVGYTGELFF
TGTGCCACCAGCCGCCGGGACAGGGTCGGGTACACCGGGGAGCTGTTTTTT
>medium-sized|TRBV7-9|NA|TRBJ2-2
CASSSRMGSTGELFF
TGTGCCAGCAGCTCGCGGATGGGGAGCACCGGGGAGCTGTTTTTT
>few|TRBV7-9|NA|TRBJ1-5
CASSLGTRVWSNQPQHF
TGTGCCAGCAGCTTGGGTACCAGGGTTTGGTCGAACCAGCCCCAGCATTTT
>many|TRBV19|NA|TRBJ2-7
CASSPGTYAYEQYF
TGTGCCAGTAGCCCCGGGACGTACGCCTACGAGCAGTACTTC
>medium-sized|TRBV6-6|TRBD1|TRBJ2-2
CATQMDREAGELFF
TGTGCCACCCAAATGGACAGGGAGGCCGGGGAGCTGTTTTTT
>NA|TRBV12-3/TRBV12-4|NA|TRBJ1-2
CASSFSSAGGHTF
TGTGCCAGCAGTTTTAGTTCCGCTGGAGGCCACACCTTC
>medium-sized|TRBV4-3|NA|TRBJ2-3
CASSQDSRADTQYF
TGCGCCAGCAGCCAAGATAGTCGGGCAGATACGCAGTATTTT
>many|TRBV14|TRBD1|TRBJ2-5
CASSSRGGQGWPQETQYF
TGTGCCAGCAGCTCAAGAGGGGGACAGGGCTGGCCTCAAGAGACCCAGTACTTC
>many|TRBV10-3|TRBD1|TRBJ1-1
CAISLSQGGTEAFF
TGTGCCATTAGCCTTTCTCAGGGGGGCACTGAAGCTTTCTTT
>medium-sized|TRBV7-9|TRBD2|TRBJ2-3
CASSPASGGSTDTQYF
TGTGCCAGCAGCCCAGCTAGCGGGGGGAGCACAGATACGCAGTATTTT
>many|TRBV6-5|TRBD1|TRBJ1-1
CASSYSSRGGPNTEAFF
TGTGCCAGCAGTTACTCGAGTCGAGGGGGCCCGAACACTGAAGCTTTCTTT
>many|TRBV2|NA|TRBJ2-2
CASGTVNTGELFF
TGTGCCAGCGGAACAGTTAACACCGGGGAGCTGTTTTTT
>medium-sized|TRBV4-1|NA|TRBJ2-3
CASSPGFSTDTQYF
TGCGCCAGCAGCCCAGGTTTTAGCACAGATACGCAGTATTTT
>many|TRBV3-1|NA|TRBJ2-2
CASSQAEPLAEANTGELFF
TGTGCCAGCAGCCAAGCCGAACCTCTGGCGGAGGCGAACACCGGGGAGCTGTTTTTT
>NA|TRBV30|NA|TRBJ1-5
CACGGNQPQHF
TGTGCCTGCGGTGGCAATCAGCCCCAGCATTTT
>medium-sized|TRBV7-2|NA|TRBJ2-7
CASSLSPLPEQYF
TGTGCCAGCAGCTTAAGCCCCCTCCCCGAGCAGTACTTC
>medium-sized|TRBV3-1|NA|TRBJ2-3
CASSQDVWEVSTDTQYF
TGTGCCAGCAGCCAAGATGTGTGGGAGGTTAGCACAGATACGCAGTATTTT
>NA|TRBV7-8|NA|TRBJ2-2
CASSLRGTSAHGELFF
TGTGCCAGCAGCCTGAGGGGGACGTCTGCGCACGGGGAGCTGTTTTTT
>many|TRBV7-9|NA|TRBJ2-5
CASSLALDEETQYF
TGTGCCAGCAGCTTGGCACTAGACGAAGAGACCCAGTACTTC
>medium-sized|TRBV10-3|TRBD1|TRBJ2-2
CAITSGQTNTGELFF
TGTGCCATCACTTCGGGACAGACTAACACCGGGGAGCTGTTTTTT
>few|TRBV12-3/TRBV12-4|NA|TRBJ2-7
CASSLVRYEQYF
TGTGCCAGCAGTTTAGTGAGGTACGAGCAGTACTTC